The clone carrying this TCR beta chain has ten or more counts. Its specificity is not known. This CDR3 has 14 residues. Germline V gene data show CDR1 as KGHDR and CDR2 as SFDVKD. V lost 9 bases and J lost 5, with 16 bases in between. The sample belongs to a study of T-cell reconstitution after alpha-beta-depleted transplantation in children. Whole-study results and caveats: The authors attributed T-cell counts and diversity one year after transplant mostly to newly produced T cells. From surviving recipient T cells and thymic progenitors came the high day-60 TCRbeta diversity observed in some patients.

During its preparation, the TCRbeta library received unique molecular identifiers. In TCRdb, the PCR reads were re-called with MiXCR into one record per CDR3 protein. The sample has some 10,000 distinct CDR3 sequences; approximately 15% are singletons. The sequence was collected from a male patient aged 10-17 years who had a stem cell transplant for acute lymphoblastic leukemia, so the T cells may come from the graft donor. Source: PBMCs, mostly from graft donor cells, taken 60 days after TCRalphabeta/CD19-depleted stem cell transplant. The chain has TRBV24-1 and TRBJ2-1, with D perhaps given as TRBD1 or TRBD2 (5 bases each). CDR3 bases: TGTGCCACCCGCGTGAGGGGCGGGCACAATGAGCAGTTCTTC. Residues: CATRVRGGHNEQFF.